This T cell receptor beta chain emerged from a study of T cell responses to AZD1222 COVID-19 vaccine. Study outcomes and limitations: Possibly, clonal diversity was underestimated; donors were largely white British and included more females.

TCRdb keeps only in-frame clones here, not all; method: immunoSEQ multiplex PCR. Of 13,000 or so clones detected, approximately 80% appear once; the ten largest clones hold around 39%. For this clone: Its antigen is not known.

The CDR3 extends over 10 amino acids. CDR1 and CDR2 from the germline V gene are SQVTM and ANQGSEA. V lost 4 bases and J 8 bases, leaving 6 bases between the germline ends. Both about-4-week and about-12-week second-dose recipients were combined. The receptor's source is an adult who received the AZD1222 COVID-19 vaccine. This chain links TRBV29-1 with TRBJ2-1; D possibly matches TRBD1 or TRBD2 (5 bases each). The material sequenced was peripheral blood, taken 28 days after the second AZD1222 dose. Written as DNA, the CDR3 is TGCAGCGTTGGGGACCATGAGCAGTTCTTC. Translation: CSVGDHEQFF.